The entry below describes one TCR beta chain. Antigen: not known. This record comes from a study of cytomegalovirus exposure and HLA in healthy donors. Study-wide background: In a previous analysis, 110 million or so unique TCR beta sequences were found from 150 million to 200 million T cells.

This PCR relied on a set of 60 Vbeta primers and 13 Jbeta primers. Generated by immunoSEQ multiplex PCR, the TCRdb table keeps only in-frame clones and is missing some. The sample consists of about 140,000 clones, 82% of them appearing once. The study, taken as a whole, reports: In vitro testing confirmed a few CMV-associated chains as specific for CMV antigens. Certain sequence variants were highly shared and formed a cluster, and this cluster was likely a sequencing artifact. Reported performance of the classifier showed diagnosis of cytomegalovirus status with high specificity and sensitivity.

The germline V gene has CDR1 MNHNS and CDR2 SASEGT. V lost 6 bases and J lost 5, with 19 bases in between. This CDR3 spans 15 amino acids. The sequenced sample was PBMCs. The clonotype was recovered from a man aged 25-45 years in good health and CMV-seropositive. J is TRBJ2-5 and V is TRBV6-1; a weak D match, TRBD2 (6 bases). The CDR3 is CASSLNSGEVETQYF. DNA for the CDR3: TGTGCCAGCAGCCTTAATAGCGGAGAGGTCGAGACCCAGTACTTC.